This T cell receptor (beta chain) was sequenced during a study of OX40 agonist ivuxolimab in advanced cancers. Assay used: immunoSEQ multiplex PCR; TCRdb lists only in-frame clones, some missing. The table shows 55,000 to 70,000 clones, with about 85% occurring only once. CDR1 LGHNA and CDR2 YNFKEQ come from the germline V gene. Trimming took 3 bases from V and 1 from J; bases not matched to a gene: 14. CDR3 length: 19 residues. The specimen comprised CD4+ or CD8+ T cells sorted from blood, sampled in a trial of the OX40 agonist ivuxolimab. The clonotype originates from an adult with an advanced solid tumor such as melanoma, head and neck, liver or kidney cancer. The chain combines TRBV4-2 with TRBJ2-1; the match to TRBD2 covers 8 bases. DNA of the CDR3: TGTGCCAGCAGCCACGCTCTAAAGGCTAGCGGGCCTTCCTACAATGAGCAGTTCTTC. Its protein product is CASSHALKASGPSYNEQFF.